This entry describes one T cell receptor (beta chain). What antigen it recognizes has not been identified. The CDR3 end shows no conserved phenylalanine or tryptophan, and so a read error is likely. The DNA is left out, because the CDR3 cannot be placed on it with certainty; the CDR3 is given as TCRdb lists it. Library prep was done by multiplex PCR. TCRdb names Illumina HiSeq 2500 as the instrument used. TCRbeta libraries were built by three rounds of nested PCR using primers (Table S4), following protocols modified from ARM-PCR. Before sequencing, PCR products of 200-500 bp were excised from the gel and purified with the QIAquick gel extraction kit. On the study's bioinformatics: Trimmomatic was used to clean the reads, FLASH merged the cleaned reads into complete CDR3 sequences, and MiTCR assigned the sequences to V(D)J germline segments. Clonal diversity was computed as the inverse Simpson's index with VDJtools. In-frame sequences without a premature stop codon were defined as productive reads. TCRdb reprocessing: public reads trimmed at Q25 with fastp, clones called with MiXCR, in-frame beta chains kept. CDR3 protein duplicates are merged, each entry listing the most common genes and DNA. The V and J calls shown here were made by TCRdb, not taken from the authors' results. This sample is represented by 70,000 to 90,000 distinct CDR3 sequences; over 75% of them were singletons. The top ten hold about 12% of the sample.

RNA was extracted from bulk unsorted tissue and checked for quality with a NanoDrop ND-1000 and an Agilent 2100. All donors had newly diagnosed lung cancer, had not received prior chemotherapy, and were admitted for thoracic surgery in China between August and November 2014. The study excluded patients who had received radiotherapy or chemotherapy before or who had another cancer at the same time. Pieces of surgical tissue measuring about 1-2 cm3 were kept in RNAlater solution and stored at -80 degrees C until use. The CDR3 has 14 amino acids, counting both end residues. From the germline V gene, CDR1 is SGHDT and CDR2 is YYEEEE. This sample is drawn from a study of tumor and adjacent non-tumor tissue in lung cancer (dated by TCRdb to about 2018). Looking at the study overall: Patients with adenocarcinoma (approximately 11), squamous cell carcinoma (2) and small cell lung cancer (1) were included in the cohort. The study compared bulk TCRbeta repertoires between lung tumor tissue and matched distant non-tumor lung tissue from around 16 lung cancer patients. For each patient, one tumor sample and one normal lung sample were taken, giving a few dozen paired specimens that underwent TCRbeta CDR3 sequencing. Among the roughly 15 patients, ages ranged from roughly 30 to 76 years, roughly ten were men and 5 were women, and disease was TNM stage I to III. A total of fewer than 150 million productive TCRbeta reads were generated by sequencing, corresponding to an average of around 4 million reads per sample. The paper as a whole reports these results and caveats: Because peripheral blood was not sequenced, the blood TCRbeta repertoires of the lung cancer patients in the study went unexamined. Tumor tissue showed significantly higher TCR diversity (inverse Simpson) than normal lung tissue, at around 450 vs 150 (P = 0.0075, Mann-Whitney U test). Younger patients had significantly higher TCR diversity, and higher tumor TCR diversity was associated with shorter overall and disease-free survival. The cohort had only around 14 patients, and the authors noted that larger samples and more detailed clinical data are needed. Neither the sequencing platform nor unique molecular identifiers are named or mentioned anywhere in the methods. The top 100 clones accounted for a significantly larger cumulative portion of the repertoire in normal lung than in tumor tissue.

The clonotype originates from a woman between 50 and 59 years old with non-small cell lung cancer. Sequenced sample: lung tumor tissue. The chain is made from TRBV5-6 and TRBJ2-7; the table's D call, TRBD2, was not checked against the DNA. The CDR3 region: CASSLAGLAYEKYL.